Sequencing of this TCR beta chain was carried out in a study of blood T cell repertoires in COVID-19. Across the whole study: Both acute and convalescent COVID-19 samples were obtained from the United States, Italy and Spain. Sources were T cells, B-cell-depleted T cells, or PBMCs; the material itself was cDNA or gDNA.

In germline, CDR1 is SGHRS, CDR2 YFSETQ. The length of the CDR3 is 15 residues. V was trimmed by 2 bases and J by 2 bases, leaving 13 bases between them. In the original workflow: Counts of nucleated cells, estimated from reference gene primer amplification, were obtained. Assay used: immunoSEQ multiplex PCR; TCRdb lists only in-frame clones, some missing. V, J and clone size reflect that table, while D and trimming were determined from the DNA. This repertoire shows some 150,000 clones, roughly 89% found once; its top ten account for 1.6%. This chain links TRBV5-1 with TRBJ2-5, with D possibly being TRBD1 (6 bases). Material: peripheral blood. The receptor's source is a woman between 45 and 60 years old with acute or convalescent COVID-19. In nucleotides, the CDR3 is TGCGCCAGCAGCTTCACCGACAGGCTACAAGAGACCCAGTACTTC. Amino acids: CASSFTDRLQETQYF.